The 9 T cell receptor beta chains below all came from one sample that was sequenced in a study of technical replicates of blood from a few donors. Profiling relied on immunoSEQ multiplex PCR, and the TCRdb table lists in-frame clones only, not all of them. The table has fewer than 65,000 clones, around nine tenths seen once. Sequencing used PBMCs. The receptors were sampled from a human donor in good health. Some clones in this sample may be carry-over from other donors' samples.

V usage is TRBV15 and J usage is TRBJ2-3, with 11 bases that match TRBD2. The CDR3 covers 18 residues. CDR1 and CDR2 (germline): LNHNV, YYDKDF (reference sequence). V dropped 1 base and J dropped 0; count of bases not matched to a gene: 6. The CDR3 coding sequence is TGTGCCACCAGCAGAGCTTCTAGCGGGGGGAGGAGCACAGATACGCAGTATTTT. Encoded protein: CATSRASSGGRSTDTQYF.

This sequence joins TRBV7-3 and TRBJ2-1; D may be TRBD2 (6 bases). The CDR3 consists of 16 residues. Germline CDR1 SGHTA, CDR2 FQGTGA. The V end lost 5 bases, the J end lost 4 bases, and 18 bases lay between the germline ends. CDR3 loop: CASSPAPGLTYNEQFF. For the CDR3, the DNA is TGTGCCAGCAGCCCCGCCCCCGGACTAACGTACAATGAGCAGTTCTTC.

This rearrangement joins TRBV11-2 to TRBJ2-5, with D possibly being TRBD2 (5 bases). The V end lost 4 bases, the J end lost 3 bases, and 9 bases lay between the germline ends. CDR3 length equals 13 residues. Germline V CDR1 and CDR2: SGHAT, FQNNGV. This chain's CDR3 is CASSSADKETQYF. CDR3 sequence (DNA): TGTGCCAGCAGCTCAGCGGATAAAGAGACCCAGTACTTC. Variable domain in full (rest from reference TRBV11-2 and TRBJ2-5): EAGVAQSPRYKIIEKRQSVAFWCNPISGHATLYWYQQILGQGPKLLIQFQNNGVVDDSQLPKDRFSAERLKGVDSTLKIQPAKLEDSAVYLCASSSADKETQYFGPGTRLLVL.

The genes are TRBV29-1 and TRBJ1-2, with D possibly TRBD1 on 6 matching bases. The CDR3 covers 13 residues. V lost 7 bases and J lost 2, with 14 bases in between. Germline V gene sequence: CDR1 SQVTM, CDR2 ANQGSEA. The CDR3 is CSGGPQGNYGYTF. In DNA, the CDR3 is TGCAGCGGGGGCCCCCAGGGGAACTATGGCTACACCTTC.

This clone was detected once. The chain recombines TRBV11-2 with TRBJ2-5; D remains unclear. Germline lookup yields CDR1 SGHAT and CDR2 FQNNGV. The CDR3 length is 13 residues. Trimming took 3 bases from V and 7 from J, leaving 12 bases between them. The DNA of the CDR3 is TGTGCCAGCAGCTTCCCCCCACGAGGGACCCAGTACTTC. Amino acids: CASSFPPRGTQYF.

The V call is TRBV4-2, the J call TRBJ2-3, with TRBD2 as a possible D gene (7 bases). Trimming shortened V by 5 bases and J by 2 bases, and 14 bases separated the two germline ends. This CDR3 comprises 15 residues. The germline gives CDR1 LGHNA, CDR2 YNFKEQ. The chain's CDR3 is CASSTGGAPTDTQYF. The DNA of the CDR3 is TGTGCCAGCAGCACTGGGGGGGCTCCCACAGATACGCAGTATTTT.

This clone was counted between two and nine times. This chain connects TRBV19 to TRBJ1-1; a possible D gene is TRBD1 (6 bases). Per germline, CDR1 LNHDA and CDR2 SQIVND (reference sequence). The CDR3 sequence is 12 residues long. Trimming pared 5 bases from V and 8 bases from J, leaving 12 bases between. The CDR3 bases are TGTGCCAGTAGTTTCGGACAGCTAGAAGCTTTCTTT. As protein: CASSFGQLEAFF.

The table lists this clone with a count of one. The rearrangement links TRBV4-1 to TRBJ2-5; 12 bases are a match to TRBD2. Germline V gene lookup returns CDR1 MGHRA and CDR2 YSYEKL. The trim removed 0 bases at V and 7 bases at J, leaving 6 bases unmatched. There are 16 residues in the CDR3. The chain's CDR3 is CASSQDPSGRAGTQYF. In DNA, the CDR3 is TGCGCCAGCAGCCAAGATCCTAGCGGGAGGGCCGGGACCCAGTACTTC.

The chain is built from TRBV11-2 and TRBJ2-7; 10 nucleotides agree with TRBD1. V shed 5 bases, J shed 3 bases, and the junction held 13 bases outside the gene matches. Germline CDR1 and CDR2: SGHAT and FQNNGV. The CDR3 has 17 amino acids. The CDR3, as DNA: TGTGCCAGCAGCGTAGGAAGGAGGACAGGGGGGCACTACGAGCAGTACTTC. Its protein is CASSVGRRTGGHYEQYF.